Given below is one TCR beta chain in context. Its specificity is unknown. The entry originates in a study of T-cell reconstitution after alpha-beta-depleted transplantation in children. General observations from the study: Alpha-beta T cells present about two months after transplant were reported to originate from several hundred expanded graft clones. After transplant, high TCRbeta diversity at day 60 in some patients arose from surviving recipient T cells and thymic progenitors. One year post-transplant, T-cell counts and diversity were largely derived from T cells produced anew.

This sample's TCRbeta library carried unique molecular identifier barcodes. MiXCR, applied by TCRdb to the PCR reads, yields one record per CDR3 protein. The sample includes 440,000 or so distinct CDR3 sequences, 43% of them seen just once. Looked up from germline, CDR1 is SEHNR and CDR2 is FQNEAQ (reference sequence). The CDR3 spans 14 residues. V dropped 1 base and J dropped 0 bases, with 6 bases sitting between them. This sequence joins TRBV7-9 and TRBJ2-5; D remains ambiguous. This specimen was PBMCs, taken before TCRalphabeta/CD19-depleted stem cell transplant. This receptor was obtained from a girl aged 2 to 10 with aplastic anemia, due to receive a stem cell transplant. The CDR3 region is CASSLGWNQETQYF. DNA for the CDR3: TGTGCCAGCAGCTTAGGATGGAACCAAGAGACCCAGTACTTC.